This TCR beta chain originates from a study of blood T cell repertoires in COVID-19. TCRdb's copy holds only in-frame clones and misses some; the assay was immunoSEQ multiplex PCR. The sample yields about 180,000 clones, roughly 77% seen once. This CDR3 has 13 residues. Between the trimmed V and J ends, which lost 2 bases and 7 bases, there was a span of 11 bases. Germline loops: CDR1 MDHEN, CDR2 SYDVKM. J is TRBJ1-2 and V is TRBV28; no firm D call. This receptor was taken from a woman of 80 years or more with COVID-19, enrolled during active disease. Sequencing input: peripheral blood. This CDR3 reads CASSLEPFGGYTF. The CDR3 bases are TGTGCCAGCAGTTTAGAGCCCTTTGGTGGCTACACCTTC.